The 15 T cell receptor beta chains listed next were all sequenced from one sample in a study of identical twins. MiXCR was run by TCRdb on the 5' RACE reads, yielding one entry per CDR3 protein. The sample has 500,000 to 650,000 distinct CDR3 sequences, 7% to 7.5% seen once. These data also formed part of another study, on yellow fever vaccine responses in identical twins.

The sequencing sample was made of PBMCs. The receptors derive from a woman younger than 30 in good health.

In DNA, the CDR3 is TGCGCCAGCAGCTTCGGGGGGGCAGAGCAGTACTTC. Translation: CASSFGGAEQYF. This chain links TRBV5-1 with TRBJ2-7; 8 bases fit TRBD2. The CDR3 contains 12 residues. Trimming took 2 bases from V and 7 from J; bases not matched to a gene: 2. Germline CDR1 SGHRS, CDR2 YFSETQ. The entire variable domain, with the rest obtained from reference TRBV5-1 and TRBJ2-7, is as follows: KAGVTQTPRYLIKTRGQQVTLSCSPISGHRSVSWYQQTPGQGLQFLFEYFSETQRNKGNFPGRFSGRQFSNSRSEMNVSTLELGDSALYLCASSFGGAEQYFGPGTRLTVT.

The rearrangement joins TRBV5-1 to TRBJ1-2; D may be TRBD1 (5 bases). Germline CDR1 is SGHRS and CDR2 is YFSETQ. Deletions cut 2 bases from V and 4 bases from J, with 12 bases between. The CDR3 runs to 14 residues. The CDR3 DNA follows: TGCGCCAGCAGCTTCAACGGGGCGATCTATGGCTACACCTTC. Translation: CASSFNGAIYGYTF.

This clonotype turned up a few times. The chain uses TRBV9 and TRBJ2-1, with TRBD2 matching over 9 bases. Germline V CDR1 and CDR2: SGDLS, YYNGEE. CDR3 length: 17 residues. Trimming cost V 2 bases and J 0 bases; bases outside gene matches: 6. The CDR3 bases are TGTGCCAGCAGCGTGCAGCGGGGGGAAAGCTCCTACAATGAGCAGTTCTTC. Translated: CASSVQRGESSYNEQFF.

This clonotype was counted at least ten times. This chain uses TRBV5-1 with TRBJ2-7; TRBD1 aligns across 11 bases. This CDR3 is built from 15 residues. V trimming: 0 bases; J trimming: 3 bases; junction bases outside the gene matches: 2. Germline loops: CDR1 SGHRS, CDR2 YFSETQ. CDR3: CASSLADRGLYEQYF. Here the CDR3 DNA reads TGCGCCAGCAGCTTGGCGGACAGGGGGCTCTACGAGCAGTACTTC. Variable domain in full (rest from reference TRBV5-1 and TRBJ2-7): KAGVTQTPRYLIKTRGQQVTLSCSPISGHRSVSWYQQTPGQGLQFLFEYFSETQRNKGNFPGRFSGRQFSNSRSEMNVSTLELGDSALYLCASSLADRGLYEQYFGPGTRLTVT.

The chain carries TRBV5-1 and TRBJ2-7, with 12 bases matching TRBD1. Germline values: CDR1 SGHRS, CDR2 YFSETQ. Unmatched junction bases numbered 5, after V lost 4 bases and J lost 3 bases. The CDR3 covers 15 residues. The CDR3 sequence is CASSPGTGGRYEQYF. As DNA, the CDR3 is TGCGCCAGCAGCCCCGGGACAGGGGGCCGCTACGAGCAGTACTTC.

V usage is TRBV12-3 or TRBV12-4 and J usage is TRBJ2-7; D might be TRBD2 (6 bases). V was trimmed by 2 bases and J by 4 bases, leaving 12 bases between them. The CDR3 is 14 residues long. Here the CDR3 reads CASSLSGRGYEQYF. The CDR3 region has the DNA TGTGCCAGCAGTTTATCCGGACGGGGGTACGAGCAGTACTTC.

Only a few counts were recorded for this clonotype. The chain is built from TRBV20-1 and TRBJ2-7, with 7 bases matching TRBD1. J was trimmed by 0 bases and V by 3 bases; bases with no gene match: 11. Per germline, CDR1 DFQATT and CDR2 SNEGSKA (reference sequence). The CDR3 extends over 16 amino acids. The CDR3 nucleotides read TGCAGTGCTAGCGGATACAGGGGCCTGAGCTCCTACGAGCAGTACGTC. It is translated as CSASGYRGLSSYEQYV.

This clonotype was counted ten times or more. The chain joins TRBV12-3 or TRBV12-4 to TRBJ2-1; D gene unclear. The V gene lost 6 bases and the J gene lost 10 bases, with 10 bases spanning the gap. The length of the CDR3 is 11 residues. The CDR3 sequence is CASSLSREQFF. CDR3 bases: TGTGCCAGCAGCTTATCGCGAGAGCAGTTCTTC.

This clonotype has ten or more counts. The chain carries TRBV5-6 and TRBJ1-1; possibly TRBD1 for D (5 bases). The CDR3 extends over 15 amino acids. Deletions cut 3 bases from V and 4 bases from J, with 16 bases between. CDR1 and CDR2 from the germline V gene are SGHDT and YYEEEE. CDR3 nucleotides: TGTGCCAGCAGCTCACGACAGAGCCCGGGCACTGAAGCTTTCTTT. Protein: CASSSRQSPGTEAFF.

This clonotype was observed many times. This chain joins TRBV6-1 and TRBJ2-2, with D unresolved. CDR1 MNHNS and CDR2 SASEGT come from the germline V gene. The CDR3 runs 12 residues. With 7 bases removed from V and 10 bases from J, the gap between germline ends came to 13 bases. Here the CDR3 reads CASTPRALELFF. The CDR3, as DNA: TGTGCCAGCACCCCTAGGGCCCTGGAGCTGTTTTTT.

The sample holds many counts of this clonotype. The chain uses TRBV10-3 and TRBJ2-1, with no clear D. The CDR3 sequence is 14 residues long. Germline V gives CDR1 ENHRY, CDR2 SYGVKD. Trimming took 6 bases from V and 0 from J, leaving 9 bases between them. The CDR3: CAISARSSYNEQFF. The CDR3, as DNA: TGTGCCATCAGCGCCCGGAGCTCCTACAATGAGCAGTTCTTC.

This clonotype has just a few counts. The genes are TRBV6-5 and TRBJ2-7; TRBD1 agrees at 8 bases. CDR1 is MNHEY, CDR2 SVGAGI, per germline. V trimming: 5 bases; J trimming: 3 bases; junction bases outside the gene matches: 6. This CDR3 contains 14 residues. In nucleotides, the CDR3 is TGTGCCAGCAGTCACGGACAGGGCCACTACGAGCAGTACGTC. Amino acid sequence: CASSHGQGHYEQYV.

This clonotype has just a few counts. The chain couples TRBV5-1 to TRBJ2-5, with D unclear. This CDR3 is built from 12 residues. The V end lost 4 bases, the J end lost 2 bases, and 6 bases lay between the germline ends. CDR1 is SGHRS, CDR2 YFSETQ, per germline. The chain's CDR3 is CASSITQETQYF. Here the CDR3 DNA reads TGCGCCAGCAGCATTACGCAAGAGACCCAGTACTTC.

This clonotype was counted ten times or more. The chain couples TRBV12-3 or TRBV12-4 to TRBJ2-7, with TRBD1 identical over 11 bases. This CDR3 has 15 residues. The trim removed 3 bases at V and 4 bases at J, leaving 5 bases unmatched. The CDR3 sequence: CASSFGTGGGYEQYF. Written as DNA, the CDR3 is TGTGCCAGCAGTTTCGGGACAGGGGGAGGGTACGAGCAGTACTTC.

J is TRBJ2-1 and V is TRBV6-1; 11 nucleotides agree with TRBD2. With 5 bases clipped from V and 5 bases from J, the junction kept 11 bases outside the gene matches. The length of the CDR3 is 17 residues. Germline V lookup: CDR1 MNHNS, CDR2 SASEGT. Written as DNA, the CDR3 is TGTGCCAGCAGTCCACCGCTACTAGCGGGGGACCACAATGAGCAGTTCTTC. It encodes CASSPPLLAGDHNEQFF.